This T cell receptor (beta chain) was identified during a study of identical twins. Findings and caveats of the study: Invariant MAIT and iNKT cells are populations that could partly confound zero-insertion analyses.

In the case of this clonotype: Antigen unknown.

TCRdb itself ran the 5' RACE reads through MiXCR, one entry per CDR3 protein. This table holds hundreds of thousands of distinct CDR3 sequences, around 20% found once. The V and J ends lost 11 bases and 5 bases respectively, with 16 bases between them. This CDR3 is built from 13 residues. The V gene's germline CDR1 is ENHRY and CDR2 SYGVKD. These same data were also listed under a study on T cells expressing NK-cell markers. That source adds: The dominant NKG2C+ clonotypes represented about 1.0-8% of CD8+ T cells in five or six donors.

Specimen: PBMCs. This receptor was obtained from a woman aged 18-29 years in good health. V and J are TRBV10-3 and TRBJ2-4; D possibly corresponds to TRBD1 (6 bases). CDR3 amino acids: CAVSRTGQNIQYF. CDR3 bases: TGTGCCGTTTCCCGAACAGGGCAAAACATTCAGTACTTC.